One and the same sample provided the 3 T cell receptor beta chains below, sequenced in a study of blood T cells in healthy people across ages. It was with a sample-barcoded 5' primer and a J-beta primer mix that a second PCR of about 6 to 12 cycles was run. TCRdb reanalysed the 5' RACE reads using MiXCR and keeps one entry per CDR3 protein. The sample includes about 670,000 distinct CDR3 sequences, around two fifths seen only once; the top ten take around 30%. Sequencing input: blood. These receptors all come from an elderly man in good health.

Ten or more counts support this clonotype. The CDR3 DNA sequence: TGTGCCAGCAAACCGGGACAGGGGTCTTCACCCCTCCACTTT. Translation: CASKPGQGSSPLHF. The chain is built from TRBV28 and TRBJ1-6; 10 bases are shared with TRBD1. V gave up 7 bases and J gave up 9 bases; unmatched junction bases: 6. The CDR3 totals 14 residues. Germline-derived CDR1 and CDR2 are MDHEN and SYDVKM.

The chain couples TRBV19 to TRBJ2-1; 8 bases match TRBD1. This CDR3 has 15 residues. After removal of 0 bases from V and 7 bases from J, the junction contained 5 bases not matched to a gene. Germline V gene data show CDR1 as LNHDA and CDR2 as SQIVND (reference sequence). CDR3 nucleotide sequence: TGTGCCAGTAGTATAGATCAGGGGGCGCGTAATGAGCAGTTCTTC. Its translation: CASSIDQGARNEQFF.

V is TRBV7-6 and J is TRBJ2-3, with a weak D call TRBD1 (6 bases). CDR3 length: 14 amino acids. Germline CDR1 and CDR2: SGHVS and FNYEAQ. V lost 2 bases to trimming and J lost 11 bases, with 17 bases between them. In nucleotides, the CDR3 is TGTGCCAGCAGCTTAAGGGGGTCAGTCGACTGGCAGTATTTT. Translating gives CASSLRGSVDWQYF.